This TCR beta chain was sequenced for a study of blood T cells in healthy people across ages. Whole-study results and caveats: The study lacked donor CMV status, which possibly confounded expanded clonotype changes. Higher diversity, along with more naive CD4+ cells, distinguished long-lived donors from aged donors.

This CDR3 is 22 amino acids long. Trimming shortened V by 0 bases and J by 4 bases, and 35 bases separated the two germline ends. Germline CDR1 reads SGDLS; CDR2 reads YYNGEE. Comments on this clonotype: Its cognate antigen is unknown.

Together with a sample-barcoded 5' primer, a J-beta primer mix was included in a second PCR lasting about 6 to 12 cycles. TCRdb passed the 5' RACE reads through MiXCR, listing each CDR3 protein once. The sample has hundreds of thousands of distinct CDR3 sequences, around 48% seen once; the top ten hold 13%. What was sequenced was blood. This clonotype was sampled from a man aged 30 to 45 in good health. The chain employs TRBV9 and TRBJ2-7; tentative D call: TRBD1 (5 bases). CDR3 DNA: TGTGCCAGCAGCGTAGTGACAGTCCTAAGGCTAGGTACGGGCGTATACTTATACGAGCAGTACTTC. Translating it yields CASSVVTVLRLGTGVYLYEQYF.